The 27 T cell receptor beta chains in this list originate from one sample, sequenced in a study of blood T cell repertoires in COVID-19. Assay used: immunoSEQ multiplex PCR; TCRdb lists only in-frame clones, some missing. There are roughly 130,000 clones in the sample; around 80% occur only once, and about 2% lies in the top ten. Sequencing used peripheral blood. Every receptor here comes from a man between 70 and 80 years old with acute or convalescent COVID-19.

CDR3 protein: CASSHQSADYQPQHF. The CDR3 region has the DNA TGTGCCAGCAGTCACCAATCTGCGGACTATCAGCCCCAGCATTTT. This chain joins TRBV6-2 or TRBV6-3 and TRBJ1-5; D remains unclear. Trimming stripped 5 bases from V and 5 bases from J, with 16 bases between. Germline-derived CDR1 and CDR2 are MNHEY and SVGEGT. The CDR3 length is 15 residues.

This clone has more than one count but fewer than ten. The chain is built from TRBV11-1 and TRBJ1-6, with D unclear. With 0 bases removed from V and 9 bases from J, the gap between germline ends came to 12 bases. Germline V gene lookup returns CDR1 SGHAT and CDR2 FQDESV (reference sequence). The CDR3 covers 15 residues. The chain's CDR3 is CASSLAGEGTSPLHF. CDR3 nucleotides: TGTGCCAGCAGCTTAGCGGGTGAGGGAACTTCACCCCTCCACTTT. Complete variable domain (other parts from reference TRBV11-1 and TRBJ1-6): EAEVAQSPRYKITEKSQAVAFWCDPISGHATLYWYRQILGQGPELLVQFQDESVVDDSQLPKDRFSAERLKGVDSTLKIQPAELGDSAMYLCASSLAGEGTSPLHFGNGTRLTVT.

V is TRBV18 and J is TRBJ2-1, with 8 bases lining up with TRBD1. V lost 6 bases to trimming and J lost 8 bases; unmatched junction nucleotides: 12. The CDR3 has 15 amino acids. Germline-derived CDR1 and CDR2 are KGHSH and LQKENI. The CDR3 DNA follows: TGTGCCAGCTCGCGTGGACAGGGTAGATTCGATGAGCAGTTCTTC. This encodes CASSRGQGRFDEQFF.

The chain recombines TRBV23-1 with TRBJ1-2; D not resolved. TRBV23-1 is designated an ORF whose function remains uncertain. CDR3 length: 16 amino acids. The V and J ends lost 2 bases and 4 bases respectively, with 17 bases between them. Here the CDR3 reads CASSQVHRAPLYGYTF. CDR3 coding DNA: TGCGCCAGCAGTCAAGTTCACCGAGCCCCCCTCTATGGCTACACCTTC.

The genes are TRBV3-1 (or the pseudogene TRBV3-2) and TRBJ2-3; 10 bases agree with TRBD2. CDR3 size: 18 residues. After removal of 0 bases from V and 3 bases from J, the junction contained 9 bases not matched to a gene. Germline V gene sequence: CDR1 LGHDT, CDR2 YNNKEL (reference sequence). CDR3 residues: CASSQDSRAGGRTDTQYF. DNA of the CDR3: TGTGCCAGCAGCCAAGATTCGAGAGCGGGGGGGAGGACAGATACGCAGTATTTT.

The V and J genes are TRBV4-1 and TRBJ2-5; D perhaps matches TRBD1 (6 bases). This CDR3 spans 13 amino acids. Germline assignment: CDR1 MGHRA and CDR2 YSYEKL. V lost 4 bases and J lost 4, with 10 bases in between. CDR3 loop: CASSPDSLETQYF. The CDR3 coding sequence is TGCGCCAGCAGCCCGGACAGTCTAGAGACCCAGTACTTC.

This rearrangement joins TRBV2 to TRBJ2-5; TRBD1 might be the D (5 bases). CDR1 SNHLY and CDR2 FYNNEI come from the germline V gene. Between the trimmed V and J ends, which lost 7 bases and 5 bases, there was a span of 5 bases. This CDR3 has 10 amino acids. The CDR3 loop is CASNRETQYF. CDR3 sequence (DNA): TGTGCCAGCAACAGGGAGACCCAGTACTTC.

J is TRBJ1-2 and V is TRBV20-1; unclear D gene. Germline-derived CDR1 and CDR2 are DFQATT and SNEGSKA (reference sequence). The CDR3 spans 11 residues. The V gene lost 3 bases and the J gene lost 4 bases, with 6 bases spanning the gap. CDR3 DNA: TGCAGTGCTAGGCGGGGCTATGGCTACACCTTC. This codes for CSARRGYGYTF.

This clone was counted a few times. The chain combines TRBV19 with TRBJ2-1; 11 bases agree with TRBD2. The length of the CDR3 is 15 residues. J was trimmed by 7 bases and V by 8 bases; bases with no gene match: 10. Germline V lookup: CDR1 LNHDA, CDR2 SQIVND (reference sequence). The CDR3 spells CASYSGGAGKNEQFF. DNA of the CDR3: TGTGCCAGTTATAGCGGGGGGGCCGGGAAAAATGAGCAGTTCTTC.

The rearrangement joins TRBV6-5 to TRBJ2-7; TRBD2 might be the D (5 bases). Germline V CDR1 and CDR2: MNHEY, SVGAGI. V shed 0 bases and J shed 2 bases, with 14 bases lying between them. There are 16 residues in the CDR3. The CDR3 region is CASSYSWGVMAYEQYF. CDR3 in DNA: TGTGCCAGCAGTTACTCTTGGGGAGTCATGGCCTACGAGCAGTACTTC.

The chain couples TRBV18 to TRBJ2-5; D is possibly TRBD1 (5 bases). Trimming shortened V by 8 bases and J by 1 base, and 14 bases separated the two germline ends. The germline V gene encodes CDR1 KGHSH and CDR2 LQKENI. The CDR3 runs to 14 residues. This chain's CDR3 is CASANTDTQETQYF. Here the CDR3 DNA reads TGTGCCAGCGCGAACACGGACACCCAAGAGACCCAGTACTTC. The full variable domain, completed using reference TRBV18 and TRBJ2-5, is NAGVMQNPRHLVRRRGQEARLRCSPMKGHSHVYWYRQLPEEGLKFMVYLQKENIIDESGMPKERFSAEFPKEGPSILRIQQVVRGDSAAYFCASANTDTQETQYFGPGTRLLVL.

In nucleotides, the CDR3 is TGCGCCAGCAGCTTGGAAGGCCCTAGAGTCTATGGCTACACCTTC. It yields the protein CASSLEGPRVYGYTF. This sequence joins TRBV5-1 and TRBJ1-2; D remains unclear. The CDR3 spans 15 residues. V was shortened by 0 bases and J by 4 bases, with 13 bases between the two germline ends. The germline V gene encodes CDR1 SGHRS and CDR2 YFSETQ.

The rearrangement joins TRBV29-1 to TRBJ2-5; D is unresolved. V was cut by 3 bases and J by 4 bases, with 12 bases left in between. Germline CDR1 SQVTM, CDR2 ANQGSEA. The CDR3 has 13 residues. The CDR3 protein is CSVDPQASETQYF. The DNA of the CDR3 is TGCAGCGTTGATCCCCAGGCCTCAGAGACCCAGTACTTC.

The chain links TRBV18 to TRBJ1-1, with TRBD1 as a possible D gene (5 bases). The CDR3 runs 14 residues. The V gene lost 0 bases and the J gene lost 7 bases, with 12 bases spanning the gap. Germline V gene sequence: CDR1 KGHSH, CDR2 LQKENI. CDR3 protein: CASSPPWGRVEAFF. The CDR3 region has the DNA TGTGCCAGCTCACCACCCTGGGGGAGGGTTGAAGCTTTCTTT.

This chain connects TRBV4-1 to TRBJ2-1; D is ambiguous. The CDR3 extends over 13 amino acids. Between the trimmed V and J ends, which lost 2 bases and 9 bases, there was a span of 11 bases. Germline V CDR1 and CDR2: MGHRA, YSYEKL. Here the CDR3 DNA reads TGCGCCAGCAGCCAACTTGACTTTATTGAGCAGTTCTTC. Translation gives CASSQLDFIEQFF.

V gene TRBV11-2 combines with J gene TRBJ1-4; TRBD1 is a possible D gene (6 bases). This CDR3 has 15 amino acids. CDR1 and CDR2 from the germline V gene are SGHAT and FQNNGV. Between the trimmed V and J ends, which lost 5 bases and 4 bases, there was a span of 14 bases. Written as DNA, the CDR3 is TGTGCCAGCAGCCCCCCCGGACAGCGTAATGAAAAACTGTTTTTT. Encoded protein: CASSPPGQRNEKLFF. The full variable domain, in which reference TRBV11-2 and TRBJ1-4 provide the parts outside the CDR3, is EAGVAQSPRYKIIEKRQSVAFWCNPISGHATLYWYQQILGQGPKLLIQFQNNGVVDDSQLPKDRFSAERLKGVDSTLKIQPAKLEDSAVYLCASSPPGQRNEKLFFGSGTQLSVL.

This sequence joins TRBV4-1 and TRBJ2-7, with 9 bases fitting TRBD1. The CDR3 runs to 14 residues. The ends lost 5 bases at V and 2 bases at J; junction bases unmatched: 4. From germline, CDR1 is MGHRA and CDR2 YSYEKL. This CDR3 is CASSSYRGPYEQYF. In DNA form, the CDR3 reads TGCGCCAGCAGCTCCTACAGGGGGCCCTACGAGCAGTACTTC.

The CDR3 loop is CASSEKGGTEAFF. In DNA form, the CDR3 reads TGTGCCAGCAGTGAGAAGGGAGGGACTGAAGCTTTCTTT. This chain links TRBV6-6 with TRBJ1-1; D ambiguous. The CDR3 extends over 13 amino acids. Trimming pared 5 bases from V and 5 bases from J, leaving 12 bases between. The germline gives CDR1 MNHNY, CDR2 SVGAGI (reference sequence).

This chain joins TRBV6-5 and TRBJ2-7, with D unclear. V lost 5 bases to trimming and J lost 1 base, with 9 bases between them. In germline, CDR1 is MNHEY, CDR2 SVGAGI. This CDR3 is 13 amino acids long. CDR3 sequence (DNA): TGTGCCAGCAGTACAGTCGTTTCCTACGAGCAGTACTTC. It specifies CASSTVVSYEQYF.

The V gene is TRBV5-5, the J gene TRBJ2-3, with 7 bases identical to TRBD1. V lost 6 bases and J lost 5; bases outside the gene matches: 6. The CDR3 runs 13 residues. CDR1 and CDR2 from the germline V gene are SGHKS and YYEKEE (reference sequence). CDR3 amino acids: CASIPRGRDTQYF. CDR3 coding DNA: TGTGCCAGCATCCCGAGGGGGCGAGATACGCAGTATTTT.

The chain carries TRBV2 and TRBJ1-5; tentative D call: TRBD1 (6 bases). This CDR3 comprises 13 residues. Germline CDR1 SNHLY, CDR2 FYNNEI. Trimming pared 6 bases from V and 7 bases from J, leaving 13 bases between. The CDR3 reads CASRAGEGQPQHF. The CDR3 DNA sequence: TGTGCCAGCAGGGCAGGGGAAGGACAGCCCCAGCATTTT.

V and J are TRBV21-1 and TRBJ2-3; the table names TRBD2, a call not compared with the DNA. TRBV21-1 is marked as a pseudogene. The CDR3 covers 16 residues. For the CDR3, the DNA is TGTGCCAGCAGCAAAGTGTTCCGGGGGAGCACAGATACGCAGTATTTT. It codes for CASSKVFRGSTDTQYF.

This chain uses TRBV5-5 with TRBJ2-7, with 12 bases aligning to TRBD2. J gave up 2 bases and V 5 bases, and 8 bases lay outside the gene matches. The CDR3 totals 16 residues. In germline, CDR1 is SGHKS, CDR2 YYEKEE (reference sequence). DNA of the CDR3: TGTGCCAGCAGGCAAGGACTAGCGGGGTTCGCCTACGAGCAGTACTTC. This gives the protein CASRQGLAGFAYEQYF.

This clone showed up just once. The chain links TRBV19 to TRBJ1-1; 8 nucleotides agree with TRBD1. Trimming removed 4 bases from V and 4 bases from J; junction bases left unmatched: 5. Looked up from germline, CDR1 is LNHDA and CDR2 is SQIVND (reference sequence). The CDR3 extends over 14 amino acids. CDR3 in DNA: TGTGCCAGTAGTACCCGACAGGGGAGCACTGAAGCTTTCTTT. The encoded protein is CASSTRQGSTEAFF.

This clone was detected a few times. The V and J genes are TRBV5-1 and TRBJ1-6, with 7 bases that match TRBD1. The CDR3 covers 15 residues. CDR1 and CDR2 from the germline V gene are SGHRS and YFSETQ. The trim removed 4 bases at V and 10 bases at J, leaving 11 bases unmatched. CDR3 region: CASSRLQGESSPLHF. The CDR3 DNA sequence: TGCGCCAGCAGCCGGTTGCAGGGGGAGTCCTCACCCCTCCACTTT.

The chain has TRBV2 and TRBJ1-5; 7 bases are a match to TRBD1. Germline assignment: CDR1 SNHLY and CDR2 FYNNEI. V was clipped by 8 bases and J by 9 bases; unmatched bases: 13. The CDR3 length is 14 residues. CDR3 sequence: CASQKDRTVSPQHF. CDR3 coding DNA: TGTGCCAGCCAAAAGGACAGGACGGTTTCGCCCCAGCATTTT.

This chain connects TRBV7-9 to TRBJ1-1; D call uncertain. Trimming stripped 2 bases from V and 6 bases from J, with 7 bases between. This CDR3 is built from 12 residues. CDR1 is SEHNR and CDR2 is FQNEAQ in the germline V gene (reference sequence). The CDR3 is CASSLWGAEAFF. The DNA for the CDR3 is TGTGCCAGCAGCTTATGGGGAGCTGAAGCTTTCTTT.